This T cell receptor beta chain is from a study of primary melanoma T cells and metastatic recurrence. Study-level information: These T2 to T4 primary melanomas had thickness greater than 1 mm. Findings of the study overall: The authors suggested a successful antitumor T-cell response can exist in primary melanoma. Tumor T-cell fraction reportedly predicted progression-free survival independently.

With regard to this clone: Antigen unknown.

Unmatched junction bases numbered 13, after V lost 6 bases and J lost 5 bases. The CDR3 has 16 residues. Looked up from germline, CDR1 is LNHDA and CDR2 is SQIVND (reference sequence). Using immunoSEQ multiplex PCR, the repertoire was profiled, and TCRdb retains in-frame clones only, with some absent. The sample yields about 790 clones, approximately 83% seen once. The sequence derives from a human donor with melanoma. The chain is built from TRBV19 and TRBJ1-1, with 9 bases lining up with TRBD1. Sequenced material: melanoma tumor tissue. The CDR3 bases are TGTGCCAGTAGCGAATCCCGGGACAGGGTATATACTGAAGCTTTCTTT. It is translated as CASSESRDRVYTEAFF. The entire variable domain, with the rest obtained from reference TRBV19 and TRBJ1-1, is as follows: DGGITQSPKYLFRKEGQNVTLSCEQNLNHDAMYWYRQDPGQGLRLIYYSQIVNDFQKGDIAEGYSVSREKKESFPLTVTSAQKNPTAFYLCASSESRDRVYTEAFFGQGTRLTVV.